This entry is about one T cell receptor (beta chain). The antigen remains undetermined. This sample stems from a study of T-cell reconstitution after alpha-beta-depleted transplantation in children. Study-level findings and limits: It was newly produced T cells that mostly accounted for T-cell counts and diversity one year after transplant.

Germline V gene lookup returns CDR1 MNHNY and CDR2 SVGAGI (reference sequence). Trimming shortened V by 10 bases and J by 8 bases, and 18 bases separated the two germline ends. The CDR3 has 13 amino acids. For TCRbeta, the library was prepared with unique molecular identifiers. TCRdb fed the PCR reads into MiXCR, producing one record per CDR3 protein. Of around 600,000 distinct CDR3 sequences listed, under 30% are singletons. The sample was PBMCs, mostly from graft donor cells, taken 360 days after TCRalphabeta/CD19-depleted stem cell transplant. V usage is TRBV6-6 and J usage is TRBJ2-1, with a tentative D call TRBD1 (6 bases). The source is a boy less than two years old who had a stem cell transplant for acute myeloid leukemia, so the T cells may come from the graft donor. The CDR3 sequence is CATGQLAPHEQFF. The CDR3 DNA reads TGTGCCACAGGACAGTTGGCCCCCCATGAGCAGTTCTTC.